This TCR beta chain is from a study of CD8 T cells in Susac syndrome. RNA amounts of about 0.5 to 1 ug underwent reverse transcription with random hexamers. Using its own MiXCR run on the immunoSEQ multiplex PCR reads, TCRdb lists one record per CDR3 protein. The profile covers some 450,000 distinct CDR3 sequences, with around 85% appearing a single time and under 0.15% taken by the ten largest. Sequencing was performed on CD8+ T cells from PBMCs. This clonotype originated in a human donor with multiple sclerosis.

In nucleotides, the CDR3 is TGTGCCAGCTCAAACAGGGGGCGCCCCTACGAGCAGTACTTC. The encoded protein is CASSNRGRPYEQYF. The V and J genes are TRBV18 and TRBJ2-7; 9 nucleotides align to TRBD1. Germline CDR1 and CDR2: KGHSH and LQKENI. Trimming at V came to 5 bases and at J to 2 bases, leaving 4 bases not matched to a gene. This CDR3 comprises 14 residues.